What follows are 22 T cell receptor beta chains derived from one specimen sequenced in a study of PD-L1 blockade in urothelial cancer (dated by TCRdb to about 2017). Libraries were made using the immunoSEQ multiplex PCR assay. As stored in TCRdb, this immuneACCESS dataset retains in-frame rearrangements with V and J assigned. A fraction of the clones does not appear; measured against another copy, unresolved V genes explain less than half of the discrepancy, and the remainder lacks a known reason. Counted in this sample were nearly 50,000 clones; roughly 80% of them appeared once. 8.8% of the sample is held by the ten biggest clonotypes. This sample's time point label indicates: peripheral blood 6 weeks after treatment start. Sample: PBMCs, taken around atezolizumab (anti-PD-L1) treatment. All receptors derive from a man aged 70 or older with urothelial cancer.

V gene TRBV7-9 combines with J gene TRBJ2-7; a possible D gene is TRBD1 (5 bases). Trimming stripped 2 bases from V and 0 bases from J, with 11 bases between. In germline, CDR1 is SEHNR, CDR2 FQNEAQ (reference sequence). This CDR3 has 15 amino acids. CDR3 DNA sequence: TGTGCCAGCAGCTTACAGGGATCGGTCTCCTACGAGCAGTACTTC. Its protein is CASSLQGSVSYEQYF.

The chain couples TRBV10-1 to TRBJ2-1; TRBD2 aligns across 10 bases. With V trimmed by 3 bases and J by 7 bases, 9 bases remained unmatched. CDR1 is WNHNN, CDR2 SYGVQD, per germline (reference sequence). This CDR3 contains 16 residues. The CDR3 sequence: CASSEAVAGGGNEQFF. The CDR3 DNA reads TGCGCCAGCAGTGAAGCGGTAGCGGGAGGTGGTAATGAGCAGTTCTTC.

The rearrangement uses TRBV7-9 and TRBJ1-4; 12 bases line up with TRBD1. Germline V CDR1 and CDR2: SEHNR, FQNEAQ (reference sequence). The CDR3 runs to 16 residues. Losses at the gene ends were 7 bases for V and 4 bases for J; bases not matched to a gene: 7. Written as DNA, the CDR3 is TGTGCCAGCAACCCGGGACAGGGGGCCTATAATGAAAAACTGTTTTTT. Its protein is CASNPGQGAYNEKLFF.

The V gene is TRBV5-1, the J gene TRBJ2-7; 9 bases are a match to TRBD2. V shed 4 bases and J 3 bases; nucleotides not matched to a gene: 5. Germline CDR1 reads SGHRS; CDR2 reads YFSETQ. The length of the CDR3 is 14 residues. The CDR3 DNA reads as TGCGCCAGCAGCGCAACTAGCGGGTTCTACGAGCAGTACTTC. Translated, it gives CASSATSGFYEQYF.

This sequence joins TRBV7-9 and TRBJ2-1, with 14 bases identical to TRBD2. The germline V gene encodes CDR1 SEHNR and CDR2 FQNEAQ (reference sequence). There are 19 residues in the CDR3. Germline trimming cut 3 bases from V and 9 bases from J; bases unmatched to any gene: 16. CDR3 in amino acids: CASSFFRLAGGPPPLEQFF. The CDR3 region has the DNA TGTGCCAGCAGCTTCTTTCGACTAGCGGGAGGGCCACCCCCCCTTGAGCAGTTCTTC. Based on the CDR3 plus reference TRBV7-9 and TRBJ2-1, the full variable domain is DTGVSQNPRHKITKRGQNVTFRCDPISEHNRLYWYRQTLGQGPEFLTYFQNEAQLEKSRLLSDRFSAERPKGSFSTLEIQRTEQGDSAMYLCASSFFRLAGGPPPLEQFFGPGTRLTVL.

The V and J genes are TRBV13 and TRBJ2-7, with a tentative D call TRBD2 (7 bases). The CDR3 length is 15 residues. Per germline, CDR1 PRHDT and CDR2 FYEKMQ (reference sequence). V was clipped by 1 base and J by 5 bases, with 15 bases between them. The CDR3 sequence is CASSLEGEGINEQYF. The CDR3 region has the DNA TGTGCCAGCAGCTTAGAGGGGGAGGGCATCAACGAGCAGTACTTC.

This clone came up a few times. This chain links TRBV2 with TRBJ2-5; TRBD1 matches at 10 bases. Per germline, CDR1 SNHLY and CDR2 FYNNEI. Unmatched junction bases numbered 13, after V lost 3 bases and J lost 0 bases. The CDR3 consists of 19 residues. The CDR3 DNA follows: TGTGCCAGCAGTGATTTCCAATGGGACAGGGGTTTGTACCAAGAGACCCAGTACTTC. Its translation is CASSDFQWDRGLYQETQYF. Combining the CDR3 with reference TRBV2 and TRBJ2-5 gives the whole variable domain EPEVTQTPSHQVTQMGQEVILRCVPISNHLYFYWYRQILGQKVEFLVSFYNNEISEKSEIFDDQFSVERPDGSNFTLKIRSTKLEDSAMYFCASSDFQWDRGLYQETQYFGPGTRLLVL.

The chain carries TRBV7-2 and TRBJ1-3, with D perhaps matching TRBD1 (6 bases). CDR1 SGHTA and CDR2 FQGNSA come from the germline V gene. Between the trimmed V and J ends, which lost 4 bases and 4 bases, there was a span of 14 bases. The CDR3 has 15 amino acids. The CDR3 nucleotides read TGTGCCAGCAGCTGGACAACAGGGCACGGAAACACCATATATTTT. Protein sequence: CASSWTTGHGNTIYF.

This chain joins TRBV5-1 and TRBJ2-2, with 7 positions matching TRBD1. The junction had 3 bases not matched to a gene; V was cut back by 0 bases and J by 4 bases. This CDR3 has 15 amino acids. Germline V gives CDR1 SGHRS, CDR2 YFSETQ. CDR3 sequence reads: CASSLATGTTGELFF. DNA for the CDR3: TGCGCCAGCAGCTTGGCGACAGGGACCACCGGGGAGCTGTTTTTT.

The J gene is TRBJ1-5, the V gene TRBV28, with a weak D call TRBD1 (5 bases). Germline CDR1 is MDHEN and CDR2 is SYDVKM. This CDR3 has 14 residues. Trimming cost V 10 bases and J 7 bases, with 20 bases left between them. Here the CDR3 DNA reads TGTGCCATAGGTGGGGGGGACTCGGGGCAGCCCCAGCATTTT. As protein: CAIGGGDSGQPQHF.

DNA for the CDR3: TGTGCCAGCAGCGATCCTAGCGGGAGTGTTTCCGGGGAGCTGTTTTTT. Residues: CASSDPSGSVSGELFF. The V and J genes are TRBV2 and TRBJ2-2; TRBD2 matches at 10 bases. V lost 6 bases, J lost 6 bases, and 10 bases stayed unmatched. There are 16 residues in the CDR3. CDR1 and CDR2 from the germline V gene are SNHLY and FYNNEI.

In this sample, this clone turned up once. V usage is TRBV28 and J usage is TRBJ2-1; D is uncertain. The CDR3 is 11 residues long. V dropped 7 bases and J dropped 7 bases, with 8 bases sitting between them. Germline V lookup: CDR1 MDHEN, CDR2 SYDVKM. The DNA for the CDR3 is TGTGCCAGCAAAGCCTTGAATGAGCAGTTCTTC. It translates to CASKALNEQFF.

The gene calls are TRBV28 and TRBJ2-2, with 8 bases identical to TRBD1. The trim removed 5 bases at V and 3 bases at J, leaving 8 bases unmatched. The CDR3 length is 16 residues. Germline assignment: CDR1 MDHEN and CDR2 SYDVKM. The CDR3 sequence: CASSLIDRGDTGELFF. The CDR3 nucleotides are TGTGCCAGCAGTCTAATCGACAGGGGCGACACCGGGGAGCTGTTTTTT. Looking up the rest from reference TRBV28 and TRBJ2-2 gives the full variable domain: DVKVTQSSRYLVKRTGEKVFLECVQDMDHENMFWYRQDPGLGLRLIYFSYDVKMKEKGDIPEGYSVSREKKERFSLILESASTNQTSMYLCASSLIDRGDTGELFFGEGSRLTVL.

The chain has TRBV7-3 and TRBJ2-7; TRBD2 is a possible D gene (6 bases). The germline gives CDR1 SGHTA, CDR2 FQGTGA. CDR3 length equals 12 residues. Trimming pared 5 bases from V and 7 bases from J, leaving 12 bases between. The CDR3 is CASSPSGGEQYF. DNA of the CDR3: TGTGCCAGCAGCCCCTCCGGAGGGGAGCAGTACTTC.

The chain employs TRBV6-1 and TRBJ2-7, with 15 bases matching TRBD2. The CDR3 consists of 14 residues. J was trimmed by 7 bases and V by 7 bases; bases with no gene match: 5. Germline V gene data show CDR1 as MNHNS and CDR2 as SASEGT. CDR3 in DNA: TGTGCCAGCACTTGGACTAGCGGGGGGGAGGAGCAGTACTTC. This encodes CASTWTSGGEEQYF.

This clone was found once. DNA for the CDR3: TGTGCCAGCAGTCCCGGGAGGGAGAGGAATGGCTACACCTTC. It yields the protein CASSPGRERNGYTF. The gene calls are TRBV6-5 and TRBJ1-2; D not certain. Trimming cost V 5 bases and J 6 bases, with 16 bases left between them. Germline assignment: CDR1 MNHEY and CDR2 SVGAGI. CDR3 size: 14 residues.

The chain is built from TRBV10-3 and TRBJ1-1; D is possibly TRBD1 (6 bases). Germline loops: CDR1 ENHRY, CDR2 SYGVKD. There are 11 residues in the CDR3. The V and J ends lost 10 bases and 4 bases respectively, with 10 bases between them. The CDR3 sequence is CATTGSTEAFF. CDR3 sequence (DNA): TGTGCCACCACAGGGAGCACTGAAGCTTTCTTT.

This sequence joins TRBV20-1 and TRBJ2-1, with TRBD2 matching 7 bases. The V and J ends lost 7 bases and 12 bases, in that order; junction bases with no gene match: 3. CDR1 DFQATT and CDR2 SNEGSKA come from the germline V gene (reference sequence). The CDR3 sequence is 9 residues long. CDR3 DNA sequence: TGCAGTGGTGGGGAGGGGCAGTTCTTC. The encoded protein is CSGGEGQFF.

To note about this clone: Germline and junction disagree at one end, which may indicate a read error. This chain joins TRBV27 and TRBJ2-7; 7 bases map to TRBD1. The CDR3 consists of 14 residues. Germline V lookup: CDR1 MNHEY, CDR2 SMNVEV (reference sequence). The CDR3 reads CAGSLTGYSYEQYF. In DNA form, the CDR3 reads TGTGCCGGCAGTTTGACAGGGTACTCCTACGAGCAGTACTTC.

About this clone itself: The CDR3 carries no conserved terminal phenylalanine or tryptophan, so it likely arises from a read error. Because the CDR3's place on the DNA is in doubt, the DNA is left out and the CDR3 is given as listed by TCRdb. The chain combines TRBV21-1 with TRBJ2-7; the table's TRBD1 call for D was not verified on the DNA. TRBV21-1 is termed a pseudogene. The CDR3 comprises 10 residues, both ends counted. The chain's CDR3 is CARTGQGFRD.

This clone was seen a single time. V gene TRBV18 combines with J gene TRBJ2-2; 8 nucleotides match TRBD1. CDR3 length equals 15 residues. The trim removed 4 bases at V and 4 bases at J, leaving 5 bases unmatched. CDR1 and CDR2 (germline): KGHSH, LQKENI. DNA of the CDR3: TGTGCCAGCTCACGGACAGGGATTGGCACCGGGGAGCTGTTTTTT. Residues: CASSRTGIGTGELFF.

The chain combines TRBV5-4 with TRBJ2-3; weak D call: TRBD1 (5 bases). This CDR3 is built from 14 residues. Looked up from germline, CDR1 is SGHNT and CDR2 is YYREEE (reference sequence). Trimming removed 0 bases from V and 6 bases from J, with 11 bases in between. CDR3 amino acids: CASSLGGTIDTQYF. The CDR3 nucleotides are TGTGCCAGCAGCTTGGGGGGCACGATCGATACGCAGTATTTT.